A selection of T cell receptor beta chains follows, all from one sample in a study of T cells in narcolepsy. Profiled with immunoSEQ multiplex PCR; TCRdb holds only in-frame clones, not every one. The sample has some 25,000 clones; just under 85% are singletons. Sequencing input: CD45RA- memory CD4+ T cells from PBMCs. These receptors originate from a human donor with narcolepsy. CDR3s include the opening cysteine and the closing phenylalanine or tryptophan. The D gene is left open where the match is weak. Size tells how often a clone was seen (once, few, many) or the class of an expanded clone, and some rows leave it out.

TGTGCCAGCACGCTTGTTGGGGCAAGGAGCAATCAGCCCCAGCATTTT CASTLVGARSNQPQHF TRBV28 NA TRBJ1-5 NA
TGTGCCAGCGGCCAGGGGACAGGGAATGCGGAGACCCAGTACTTC CASGQGTGNAETQYF TRBV27 TRBD1 TRBJ2-5 NA
TGTGCCAGCAGTTCCTCCGGGACAGGGTACTTC CASSSSGTGYF TRBV28 TRBD1 TRBJ2-7 NA
TGCGCCAGCAGATATTTGGCGATCGGGACTGAAGCTTTCTTT CASRYLAIGTEAFF TRBV4-1 NA TRBJ1-1 NA
TGTGCCAGCTCACCCCAGTGGGGGGGAGTGGAGCAGTACTTC CASSPQWGGVEQYF TRBV18 TRBD2 TRBJ2-7 NA
TGTGCCAGCAGGTCAGGGGCCCGAATGGGCTACGAGCAGTACTTC CASRSGARMGYEQYF TRBV6-6 NA TRBJ2-7 NA
TGCAGCGCCGGGGCTAACGAGCAGTACTTC CSAGANEQYF TRBV29-1 NA TRBJ2-7 NA
TGTGCCAGCAGGGGATTTTTAGAACAGCCCCAGCATTTT CASRGFLEQPQHF TRBV6-1 NA TRBJ1-5 NA
TGTGCCAGCAGCTTAAGGTCGGGAGTAGAGACCCAGTACTTC CASSLRSGVETQYF TRBV13 NA TRBJ2-5 NA
TGTGCCAGCAGGGAGACAGGTTCCTATGGCTACACCTTC CASRETGSYGYTF TRBV6-5 NA TRBJ1-2 NA
TGTGCCAGCAGCCAATCCTCTTGGAGCTTAATGAACACTGAAGCTTTCTTT CASSQSSWSLMNTEAFF TRBV11-3 NA TRBJ1-1 NA
TGTGCCAGCAGCCAATTCCGCGACTCTGGAAACACCATATATTTT CASSQFRDSGNTIYF TRBV14 NA TRBJ1-3 NA
TGCGCCAGCAGTCAACCTAGCGGGAGTTACGAGCAGTACTTC CASSQPSGSYEQYF TRBV23-1 TRBD2 TRBJ2-7 NA
TGTGCCAGCGGACAGGGAGGGAGCTCCTACGAGCAGTACTTC CASGQGGSSYEQYF TRBV4-2 NA TRBJ2-7 few
TGCAGCGTTCCGGGACAGGGGTTGGTAGCTTTCTTT CSVPGQGLVAFF TRBV29-1 TRBD1 TRBJ1-1 NA
TGTGCCAGTAGTACAGGGGTAGGCGAGCAGTACTTC CASSTGVGEQYF TRBV19 NA TRBJ2-7 once
TGTGCCAGCAGCCAAGGCGACTGGGGGGAGACCCAGTACTTC CASSQGDWGETQYF TRBV14 NA TRBJ2-5 NA
TGCGCCAGCAGCTTGGTGGGGTCCAACACCGGGGAGCTGTTTTTT CASSLVGSNTGELFF TRBV5-1 NA TRBJ2-2 NA
TGTGCCAGTAGTGCGACAGGTGGCTCCTACAATGAGCAGTTCTTC CASSATGGSYNEQFF TRBV19 NA TRBJ2-1 NA
TGCGCCAGCAGCCAAGTTGGACAGCAGTATGGCTACACCTTC CASSQVGQQYGYTF TRBV4-3 NA TRBJ1-2 NA
TGTGCCAGCAGCGTAGGACTAGCGGACTACGAGCAGTACTTC CASSVGLADYEQYF TRBV9 TRBD2 TRBJ2-7 NA
TGCAGCGTGAGAGAACCGGGACTAGCGGGAAGGGAGCAGTTCTTC CSVREPGLAGREQFF TRBV29-1 TRBD2 TRBJ2-1 few